This T cell receptor (beta chain) was recorded in a study of spatial heterogeneity in lung cancer. Study context: Detected sequences consistently included more beta-chain ones than alpha-chain ones.

The sample's time point: blood at routine non-recurrence follow-up after resection. Unsorted tumor, nontumor lung tissue or cryopreserved PBMC supplied the whole RNA. Via MiXCR, TCRdb re-called the 5' RACE reads, giving one row per CDR3 protein. The table has about 43,000 distinct CDR3 sequences, approximately 22% seen once. V gave up 4 bases and J gave up 9 bases; unmatched junction bases: 9. The CDR3 loop spans 14 amino acids. CDR1 is SGHAT, CDR2 FQNNGV, per germline. Material: PBMCs, obtained at follow-up. V usage is TRBV11-2 and J usage is TRBJ2-1; 7 nucleotides line up with TRBD2. The receptor was derived from a female donor with early-stage non-small cell lung cancer. This CDR3 is CASSSAREGSEQFF. The DNA of the CDR3 is TGTGCCAGCAGCTCGGCAAGGGAGGGGAGTGAGCAGTTCTTC. Filled out from reference TRBV11-2 and TRBJ2-1, the complete variable domain reads EAGVAQSPRYKIIEKRQSVAFWCNPISGHATLYWYQQILGQGPKLLIQFQNNGVVDDSQLPKDRFSAERLKGVDSTLKIQPAKLEDSAVYLCASSSAREGSEQFFGPGTRLTVL.